Each of the 24 T cell receptor beta chains below was sequenced from the same sample in a study of shared clonotypes between healthy human individuals. Sequencing used immunoSEQ multiplex PCR; TCRdb keeps in-frame clones, though not all of them. The sample yields roughly 2,300,000 clones, 85% to 95% seen once. The sequencing sample was made of naive CD4+ T cells from PBMCs. Subset denoted: CD45RA+ positively selected. These receptors were taken from a man younger than 30 in good health. Some clones in this sample may be carry-over from other donors' samples.

This chain connects TRBV28 to TRBJ1-5, with 9 bases identical to TRBD1. There are 17 residues in the CDR3. V lost 3 bases and J lost 2; bases outside the gene matches: 8. CDR1 MDHEN and CDR2 SYDVKM come from the germline V gene. As DNA, the CDR3 is TGTGCCAGCAGTTTCTCCAAGAGGACAGGGGGCAATCAGCCCCAGCATTTT. Translation gives CASSFSKRTGGNQPQHF.

This clone showed up just a few times. The gene calls are TRBV6-5 and TRBJ1-4; 8 bases map to TRBD1. V trimming: 2 bases; J trimming: 6 bases; junction bases outside the gene matches: 8. The germline V gene has CDR1 MNHEY and CDR2 SVGAGI. The CDR3 sequence is 16 residues long. CDR3 protein: CASSYLQDRADEKLFF. DNA for the CDR3: TGTGCCAGCAGTTACCTACAGGACAGGGCTGATGAAAAACTGTTTTTT.

The J gene is TRBJ1-3, the V gene TRBV6-5; the D is unclear. Looked up from germline, CDR1 is MNHEY and CDR2 is SVGAGI. The CDR3 sequence is 14 residues long. Trimming removed 6 bases at V and 1 base at J, with 10 bases between. The CDR3 loop is CASRGTLSGNTIYF. CDR3 DNA: TGTGCCAGCAGGGGAACCCTATCTGGAAACACCATATATTTT.

The gene calls are TRBV5-1 and TRBJ1-3, with D perhaps matching TRBD1 (5 bases). Germline V gene data show CDR1 as SGHRS and CDR2 as YFSETQ. The length of the CDR3 is 15 residues. The V end lost 4 bases, the J end lost 0 bases, and 11 bases lay between the germline ends. The CDR3 protein is CASSGAGASGNTIYF. CDR3 sequence (DNA): TGCGCCAGCAGCGGGGCAGGTGCCTCTGGAAACACCATATATTTT.

This clone has a single count. The chain carries TRBV6-1 and TRBJ1-1; TRBD1 might be the D (6 bases). This CDR3 contains 13 residues. The V end lost 7 bases, the J end lost 5 bases, and 14 bases lay between the germline ends. CDR1 and CDR2 (germline): MNHNS, SASEGT. The CDR3 DNA reads as TGTGCCAGCACTGTTTCAGGGGAGACTGAAGCTTTCTTT. This gives the protein CASTVSGETEAFF.

The chain has TRBV6-1 and TRBJ2-1; TRBD2 matches at 8 bases. This CDR3 spans 15 amino acids. V dropped 8 bases and J dropped 6; count of bases not matched to a gene: 12. Germline V lookup: CDR1 MNHNS, CDR2 SASEGT. The CDR3 nucleotides read TGTGCCAGCCATCCTGAAGCGGGAGTCCGCAATGAGCAGTTCTTC. Residues: CASHPEAGVRNEQFF.

The rearrangement links TRBV28 to TRBJ2-7; 8 nucleotides agree with TRBD1. Germline V gene lookup returns CDR1 MDHEN and CDR2 SYDVKM. This CDR3 is 15 amino acids long. V trimming: 7 bases; J trimming: 2 bases; junction bases outside the gene matches: 10. The CDR3 reads CASTRRRQGPYEQYF. The CDR3 DNA is TGTGCCAGCACCCGACGCCGACAGGGGCCCTACGAGCAGTACTTC.

This chain uses TRBV6-5 with TRBJ2-7; 9 nucleotides agree with TRBD1. The CDR3 sequence is 14 residues long. Germline values: CDR1 MNHEY, CDR2 SVGAGI. J gave up 5 bases and V 5 bases, and 7 bases lay outside the gene matches. CDR3 coding DNA: TGTGCCAGCAGTCGACAGGGGGGTTCTAACGAGCAGTACTTC. It codes for CASSRQGGSNEQYF.

This chain connects TRBV7-9 to TRBJ2-3, with D hard to call. The V gene's germline CDR1 is SEHNR and CDR2 FQNEAQ (reference sequence). The germline V and J ends were trimmed by 1 base and 1 base, with 9 bases remaining between them. CDR3 size: 15 residues. The DNA of the CDR3 is TGTGCCAGCAGCTTAGGAACGTTTCGCACAGATACGCAGTATTTT. This gives the protein CASSLGTFRTDTQYF.

V gene TRBV5-1 combines with J gene TRBJ1-6; 8 bases agree with TRBD1. CDR1 and CDR2 (germline): SGHRS, YFSETQ. The CDR3 extends over 15 amino acids. J was trimmed by 10 bases and V by 4 bases; bases with no gene match: 10. The CDR3 here is CASSGSQGAKSPLHF. CDR3 bases: TGCGCCAGCAGCGGGAGCCAGGGGGCGAAATCACCCCTCCACTTT.

This clone has only one observation. This sequence joins TRBV6-1 and TRBJ2-1; the match to TRBD2 covers 7 bases. The CDR3 sequence is 14 residues long. The germline V gene has CDR1 MNHNS and CDR2 SASEGT. After removal of 5 bases from V and 7 bases from J, the junction contained 8 bases not matched to a gene. In DNA form, the CDR3 reads TGTGCCAGCAGTCAAGGACTAGAGAGAAATGAGCAGTTCTTC. Protein sequence: CASSQGLERNEQFF.

This sequence joins TRBV6-1 and TRBJ2-7; TRBD1 aligns across 8 bases. This CDR3 region has 14 residues. CDR1 is MNHNS, CDR2 SASEGT, per germline. The V gene end was trimmed by 4 bases and the J gene end by 0 bases; junction bases not matched to a gene: 2. The DNA of the CDR3 is TGTGCCAGCAGTGGGGACAGGAGCTCCTACGAGCAGTACTTC. Translation: CASSGDRSSYEQYF.

V gene TRBV7-9 combines with J gene TRBJ2-7, with D perhaps matching TRBD1 (5 bases). This CDR3 has 14 residues. Per the germline V gene, CDR1 is SEHNR and CDR2 is FQNEAQ (reference sequence). With 5 bases removed from V and 3 bases from J, the gap between germline ends came to 14 bases. The chain's CDR3 is CASSPRVQGYEQYF. The CDR3 DNA reads TGTGCCAGCAGCCCCCGGGTCCAGGGCTACGAGCAGTACTTC.

The chain employs TRBV28 and TRBJ2-2, with D possibly TRBD2 on 5 matching bases. The CDR3 totals 15 residues. Germline loops: CDR1 MDHEN, CDR2 SYDVKM. Deletions cut 6 bases from V and 5 bases from J, with 16 bases between. This chain's CDR3 is CASRERVRHTGELFF. In DNA form, the CDR3 reads TGTGCCAGCAGGGAGAGGGTTCGGCATACCGGGGAGCTGTTTTTT.

The J gene is TRBJ1-5, the V gene TRBV4-1; maybe TRBD1 (5 bases). This CDR3 is built from 16 residues. Germline-derived CDR1 and CDR2 are MGHRA and YSYEKL. Between the trimmed V and J ends, which lost 0 bases and 6 bases, there was a span of 15 bases. The CDR3 loop is CASSQEKKGLGQPQHF. The CDR3 DNA reads as TGCGCCAGCAGCCAAGAAAAGAAGGGGCTGGGTCAGCCCCAGCATTTT.

The chain couples TRBV5-6 to TRBJ2-7; a possible D gene is TRBD1 (5 bases). Germline values: CDR1 SGHDT, CDR2 YYEEEE. Between the trimmed V and J ends, which lost 4 bases and 9 bases, there was a span of 17 bases. The CDR3 is made up of 13 amino acids. In DNA form, the CDR3 reads TGTGCCAGCAGCAGTACAGGAGCTCCAAGGCAGTACTTC. Translated: CASSSTGAPRQYF.

J is TRBJ1-2 and V is TRBV6-5, with D maybe TRBD1 (5 bases). The CDR3 is 13 residues long. The germline V and J ends were trimmed by 7 bases and 8 bases, with 17 bases remaining between them. CDR1 is MNHEY and CDR2 is SVGAGI in the germline V gene. Written as DNA, the CDR3 is TGTGCCAGCACTGACTACAGGCCTGGGGGCTACACCTTC. It is translated as CASTDYRPGGYTF.

A note on this clone: Other DNA sequences of this sample code for an identical CDR3. The V and J genes are TRBV27 and TRBJ1-4; tentatively, D is TRBD1 (6 bases). Trimming took off 1 base at V and 3 bases at J, with 6 bases between the two ends. Germline lookup yields CDR1 MNHEY and CDR2 SMNVEV (reference sequence). The CDR3 consists of 14 residues. The CDR3 spells CASSLWGPNEKLFF. The CDR3, as DNA: TGTGCCAGCAGTTTATGGGGGCCTAATGAAAAACTGTTTTTT.

The chain recombines TRBV6-6 with TRBJ1-5, with D possibly TRBD1 on 6 matching bases. Germline CDR1 reads MNHNY; CDR2 reads SVGAGI (reference sequence). V lost 6 bases and J 3 bases, leaving 15 bases between the germline ends. This CDR3 spans 15 amino acids. The CDR3 DNA reads as TGTGCCAGCAGCCACGGCCGGACAGTCAATCAGCCCCAGCATTTT. Protein product: CASSHGRTVNQPQHF.

This clone was recorded once. The chain recombines TRBV7-3 with TRBJ2-2; the D is unclear. Deletions cut 5 bases from V and 6 bases from J, with 16 bases between. Germline CDR1 SGHTA, CDR2 FQGTGA. The CDR3 sequence is 15 residues long. Written as DNA, the CDR3 is TGTGCCAGCAGCCCCCAAAAGGAACGGCCCGGGGAGCTGTTTTTT. Translating it yields CASSPQKERPGELFF.

V is TRBV7-3 and J is TRBJ2-7; TRBD1 matches 7 bases. V gave up 7 bases and J gave up 6 bases; unmatched junction bases: 6. This CDR3 is built from 12 residues. Germline lookup yields CDR1 SGHTA and CDR2 FQGTGA. The CDR3 nucleotides read TGTGCCAGCAACCCCCCAGGGGGCGAGCAGTACTTC. The encoded protein is CASNPPGGEQYF.

The rearrangement uses TRBV18 and TRBJ1-1; D gene uncertain. The CDR3 totals 13 residues. V dropped 6 bases and J dropped 0 bases, with 8 bases sitting between them. Germline V gene data show CDR1 as KGHSH and CDR2 as LQKENI. The CDR3: CASSLRVNTEAFF. Here the CDR3 DNA reads TGTGCCAGCTCTCTCAGAGTGAACACTGAAGCTTTCTTT.

Here the CDR3 reads CASSHAPGGRNYGYTF. In DNA form, the CDR3 reads TGCGCCAGCAGTCATGCCCCAGGGGGCAGAAACTATGGCTACACCTTC. This chain links TRBV23-1 with TRBJ1-2; 8 positions match TRBD1. TRBV23-1 is classed as an ORF, of uncertain function. The CDR3 totals 16 residues. J was trimmed by 2 bases and V by 3 bases; bases with no gene match: 8.

The rearrangement joins TRBV4-1 to TRBJ2-3, with D uncertain. This CDR3 is 15 amino acids long. Germline loops: CDR1 MGHRA, CDR2 YSYEKL. V lost 1 base and J lost 5, with 13 bases in between. The CDR3 bases are TGCGCCAGCAGCCAAGGGACGGTTTCAATAGATACGCAGTATTTT. Protein: CASSQGTVSIDTQYF.